Presented here are 9 T cell receptor beta chains from one specimen sequenced in a study of CD8 T cells in ankylosing spondylitis (dated by TCRdb to the late 2010s). The library was built by means of 5' RACE. TCRdb names Illumina HiSeq 2500 as the instrument used. The public sequencing data were trimmed at Q25 with fastp and processed into clonotypes with MiXCR by TCRdb, which kept only in-frame beta chains. Records with the same CDR3 protein are collapsed into one entry carrying the most frequent genes and DNA. In all, the sample holds 80,000 to 90,000 distinct CDR3 sequences, and around 25% of those were seen once. The ten largest clonotypes hold over 50% of the sample. Material: blood, either unsorted or a sorted T cell fraction (not recorded which). The receptors shown here come from a male donor with ankylosing spondylitis or in good health (not recorded which).

The genes are TRBV7-2 and TRBJ2-4; D uncertain. V shed 5 bases and J shed 0 bases, with 8 bases lying between them. There are 14 residues in the CDR3. Per the germline V gene, CDR1 is SGHTA and CDR2 is FQGNSA. DNA for the CDR3: TGTGCCAGCAGCGCTTTTATAGCCAAAAACATTCAGTACTTC. Translation gives CASSAFIAKNIQYF.

This clonotype was counted ten times or more. The chain combines TRBV12-3 or TRBV12-4 with TRBJ2-3; tentative D call: TRBD2 (6 bases). V was cut by 5 bases and J by 0 bases, with 12 bases left in between. The CDR3 sequence is 15 residues long. The CDR3 coding sequence is TGTGCCAGCAGTCTGTTTAGCGGAAGCACAGATACGCAGTATTTT. Translation gives CASSLFSGSTDTQYF.

The rearrangement uses TRBV9 and TRBJ2-5; D not certain. Trimming cost V 3 bases and J 3 bases, with 18 bases left between them. This CDR3 is built from 16 residues. CDR1 is SGDLS, CDR2 YYNGEE, per germline. CDR3 residues: CASSAGPARLKETQYF. The CDR3 DNA sequence: TGTGCCAGCAGCGCCGGACCTGCACGATTAAAAGAGACCCAGTACTTC.

The J gene is TRBJ2-1, the V gene TRBV7-3; 7 bases agree with TRBD2. Per the germline V gene, CDR1 is SGHTA and CDR2 is FQGTGA. The CDR3 totals 15 residues. V lost 3 bases to trimming and J lost 9 bases; unmatched junction nucleotides: 11. The CDR3 region has the DNA TGTGCCAGCAGCTTGTCAGCGGGAATTTCGGGTGAGCAGTTCTTC. This gives the protein CASSLSAGISGEQFF.

Regarding this clonotype: A much larger clone is a single base away; this may be a read error. CDR3 in DNA: TGCGCCAGCAGCCTCTTCCGGTCAAGCGGCAATTCACTCCTCCACTTT. This encodes CASSLFRSSGNSLLHF. The chain has TRBV5-1 and TRBJ1-6, with unresolved D. In germline, CDR1 is SGHRS, CDR2 YFSETQ. The CDR3 length is 16 residues.

This clonotype has just one count. This chain joins TRBV3-1 and TRBJ1-2; TRBD1 agrees at 9 bases. Germline-derived CDR1 and CDR2 are LGHDT and YNNKEL (reference sequence). With 3 bases clipped from V and 6 bases from J, the junction kept 8 bases outside the gene matches. The CDR3 spans 15 residues. This chain's CDR3 is CASSQAFTGGHGYTF. CDR3 nucleotide sequence: TGTGCCAGCAGCCAGGCCTTCACAGGGGGCCATGGCTACACCTTC.

The chain is built from TRBV20-1 and TRBJ2-1, with 7 bases lining up with TRBD2. The trim removed 7 bases at V and 2 bases at J, leaving 2 bases unmatched. The CDR3 contains 12 residues. CDR1 and CDR2 (germline): DFQATT, SNEGSKA (reference sequence). The CDR3 is CSGEGTYNEQFF. CDR3 sequence (DNA): TGCAGTGGGGAGGGTACCTACAATGAGCAGTTCTTC.

This clonotype was observed many times. V usage is TRBV7-3 and J usage is TRBJ2-1; D is perhaps TRBD2 (6 bases). Germline-derived CDR1 and CDR2 are SGHTA and FQGTGA. This CDR3 is 14 amino acids long. Trimming removed 4 bases at V and 7 bases at J, with 14 bases between. CDR3 in DNA: TGTGCCAGCAGCTCCCAACCGGCGGGGAATGAGCAGTTCTTC. This translates into CASSSQPAGNEQFF.

This clonotype was picked up a small number of times. This chain links TRBV20-1 with TRBJ1-5, with a possible D match to TRBD1 (5 bases). The CDR3 consists of 17 residues. Germline loops: CDR1 DFQATT, CDR2 SNEGSKA (reference sequence). Trimming took 6 bases from V and 0 from J, leaving 21 bases between them. The CDR3 is CSAADRKGYYSNQPQHF. The CDR3 DNA reads TGCAGTGCAGCAGACAGAAAAGGTTATTATAGCAATCAGCCCCAGCATTTT.